Below are 4 T cell receptor beta chains sequenced from a single sample in a study of neurological immune-mediated disorders. TCRdb ran MiXCR on the 5' RACE reads and lists one entry per CDR3 protein. The sample gives some 79,000 distinct CDR3 sequences, 11% to 15% of which show up once; 6.5% to 8% is in the top ten. Sequencing input: PBMCs. All receptors come from a woman aged 45-65 years in good health.

Worth noting for this clonotype: A read error may be the cause here, since a much bigger clone is one base away. This chain uses TRBV7-3 with TRBJ2-1; TRBD1 or TRBD2 may be the D gene (5 bases each). The germline V gene encodes CDR1 SGHTA and CDR2 FQGTGA. The CDR3 consists of 15 residues. Deletions cut 7 bases from V and 4 bases from J, with 17 bases between. The CDR3 nucleotides are TGTGCCAGCATCGCAGGGACGGATTTTTACAATGAGCAGTTCTTC. Amino acid sequence: CASIAGTDFYNEQFF.

This clonotype has only a few counts. The V call is TRBV19, the J call TRBJ1-1; a weak D match, TRBD1 (6 bases). In germline, CDR1 is LNHDA, CDR2 SQIVND (reference sequence). CDR3 length: 12 amino acids. V lost 5 bases, J lost 5 bases, and 9 bases lay in between. Here the CDR3 DNA reads TGTGCCAGTAGTGGACAGTGGACTGAAGCTTTCTTT. This codes for CASSGQWTEAFF.

The table lists this clonotype with many counts. The DNA for the CDR3 is TGTGCCAGCAGCCCCCAAGGGACGGTCTCTGGAAACACCATATATTTT. It translates to CASSPQGTVSGNTIYF. This chain uses TRBV9 with TRBJ1-3; weak D call: TRBD1 (5 bases). V lost 4 bases and J 0 bases, leaving 14 bases between the germline ends. The germline CDR1 and CDR2 sequences are SGDLS and YYNGEE. The CDR3 consists of 16 residues.

This clonotype was seen ten or more times. The chain couples TRBV12-3 or TRBV12-4 to TRBJ2-2, with 7 nucleotides matching TRBD2. Trimming at V came to 7 bases and at J to 0 bases, leaving 5 bases not matched to a gene. The CDR3 is made up of 15 amino acids. The CDR3 DNA follows: TGTGCCAGCACGGCCGGACTAGCGAACACCGGGGAGCTGTTTTTT. It codes for CASTAGLANTGELFF.